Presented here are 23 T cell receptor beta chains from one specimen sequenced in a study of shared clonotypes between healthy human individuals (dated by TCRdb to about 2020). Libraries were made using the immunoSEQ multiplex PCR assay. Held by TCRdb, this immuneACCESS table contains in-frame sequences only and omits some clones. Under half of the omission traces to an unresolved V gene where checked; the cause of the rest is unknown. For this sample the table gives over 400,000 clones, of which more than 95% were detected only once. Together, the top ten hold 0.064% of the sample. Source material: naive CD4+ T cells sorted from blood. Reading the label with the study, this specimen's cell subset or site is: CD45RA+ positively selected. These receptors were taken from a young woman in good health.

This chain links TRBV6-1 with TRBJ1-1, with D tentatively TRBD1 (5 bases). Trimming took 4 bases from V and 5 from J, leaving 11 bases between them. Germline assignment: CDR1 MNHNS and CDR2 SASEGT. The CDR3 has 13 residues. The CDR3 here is CASSAWGGTEAFF. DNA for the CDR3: TGTGCCAGCAGTGCTTGGGGGGGGACTGAAGCTTTCTTT.

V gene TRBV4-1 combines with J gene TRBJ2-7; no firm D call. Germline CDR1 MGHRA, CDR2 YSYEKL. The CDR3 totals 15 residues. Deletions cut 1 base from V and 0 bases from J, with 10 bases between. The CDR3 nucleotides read TGCGCCAGCAGCCAAGTCGGCACGAACTCCTACGAGCAGTACTTC. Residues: CASSQVGTNSYEQYF.

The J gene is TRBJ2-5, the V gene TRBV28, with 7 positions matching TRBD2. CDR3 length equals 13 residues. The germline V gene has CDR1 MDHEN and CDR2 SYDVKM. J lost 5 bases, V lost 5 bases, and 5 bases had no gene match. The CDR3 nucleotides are TGTGCCAGCAGTAAGAGCGGGACGGAGACCCAGTACTTC. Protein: CASSKSGTETQYF.

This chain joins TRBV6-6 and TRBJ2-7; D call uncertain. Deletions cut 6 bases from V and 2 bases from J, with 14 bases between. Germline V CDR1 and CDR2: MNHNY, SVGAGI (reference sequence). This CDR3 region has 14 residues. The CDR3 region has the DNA TGTGCCAGCAGCCCGGGCGGAACTCCCTACGAGCAGTACTTC. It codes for CASSPGGTPYEQYF.

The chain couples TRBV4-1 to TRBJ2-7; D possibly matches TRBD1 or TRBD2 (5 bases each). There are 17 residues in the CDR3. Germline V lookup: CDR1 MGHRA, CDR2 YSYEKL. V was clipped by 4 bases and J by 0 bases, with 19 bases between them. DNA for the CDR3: TGCGCCAGCAGCCTTTTAGCCGGGACCCCTAGCTCCTACGAGCAGTACTTC. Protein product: CASSLLAGTPSSYEQYF.

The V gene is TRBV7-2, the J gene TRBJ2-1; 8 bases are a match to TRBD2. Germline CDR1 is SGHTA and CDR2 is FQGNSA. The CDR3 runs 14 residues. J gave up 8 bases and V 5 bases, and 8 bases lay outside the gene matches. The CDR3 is CASSPQAGDYEQFF. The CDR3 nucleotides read TGTGCCAGCAGCCCTCAAGCGGGAGACTATGAGCAGTTCTTC. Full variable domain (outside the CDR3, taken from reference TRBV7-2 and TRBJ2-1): GAGVSQSPSNKVTEKGKDVELRCDPISGHTALYWYRQSLGQGLEFLIYFQGNSAPDKSGLPSDRFSAERTGGSVSTLTIQRTQQEDSAVYLCASSPQAGDYEQFFGPGTRLTVL.

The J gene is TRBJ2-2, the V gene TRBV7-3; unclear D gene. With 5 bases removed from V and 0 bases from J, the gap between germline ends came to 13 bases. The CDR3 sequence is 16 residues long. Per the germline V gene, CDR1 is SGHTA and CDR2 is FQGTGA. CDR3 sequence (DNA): TGTGCCAGCAGCCCCTCCGACGTGGCGAACACCGGGGAGCTGTTTTTT. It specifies CASSPSDVANTGELFF.

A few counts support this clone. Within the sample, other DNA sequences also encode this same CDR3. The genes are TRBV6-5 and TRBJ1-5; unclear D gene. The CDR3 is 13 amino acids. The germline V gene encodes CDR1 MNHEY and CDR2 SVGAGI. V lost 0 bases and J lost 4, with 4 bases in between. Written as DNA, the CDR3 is TGTGCCAGCAGTTACTCGAGGAATCAGCCCCAGCATTTT. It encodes CASSYSRNQPQHF.

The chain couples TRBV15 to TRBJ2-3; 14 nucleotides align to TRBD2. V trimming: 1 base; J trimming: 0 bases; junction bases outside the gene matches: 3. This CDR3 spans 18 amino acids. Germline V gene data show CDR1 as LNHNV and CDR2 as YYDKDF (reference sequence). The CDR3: CATSRGGTSGGSTDTQYF. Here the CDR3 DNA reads TGTGCCACCAGCAGAGGAGGGACTAGCGGGGGTAGCACAGATACGCAGTATTTT.

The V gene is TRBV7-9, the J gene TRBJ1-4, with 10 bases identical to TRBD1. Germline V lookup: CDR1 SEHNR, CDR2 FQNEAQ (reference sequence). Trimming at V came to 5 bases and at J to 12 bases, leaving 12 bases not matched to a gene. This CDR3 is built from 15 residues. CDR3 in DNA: TGTGCCAGCAGCGATCCGGGACAGGGGTTGTACGAACTGTTTTTT. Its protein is CASSDPGQGLYELFF.

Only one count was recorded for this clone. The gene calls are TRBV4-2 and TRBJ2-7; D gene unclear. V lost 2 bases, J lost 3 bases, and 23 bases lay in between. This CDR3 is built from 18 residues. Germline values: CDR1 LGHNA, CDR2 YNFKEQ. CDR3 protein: CASSQNVNQKFTIYEQYF. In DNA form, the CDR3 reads TGTGCCAGCAGCCAAAATGTTAATCAGAAGTTCACGATCTACGAGCAGTACTTC.

In DNA, the CDR3 is TGTGCCAGCACCTCACCGGTGGCAGAGACCCAGTACTTC. Translation: CASTSPVAETQYF. The chain combines TRBV6-6 with TRBJ2-5; unclear D gene. Germline CDR1 reads MNHNY; CDR2 reads SVGAGI (reference sequence). V was pared by 7 bases and J by 4 bases, with 13 bases between. The CDR3 contains 13 residues.

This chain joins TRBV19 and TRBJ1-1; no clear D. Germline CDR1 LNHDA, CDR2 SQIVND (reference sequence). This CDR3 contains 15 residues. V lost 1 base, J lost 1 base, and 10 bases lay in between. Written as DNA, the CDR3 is TGTGCCAGTAGTATAGTCTACAAAGAGAACACTGAAGCTTTCTTT. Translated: CASSIVYKENTEAFF.

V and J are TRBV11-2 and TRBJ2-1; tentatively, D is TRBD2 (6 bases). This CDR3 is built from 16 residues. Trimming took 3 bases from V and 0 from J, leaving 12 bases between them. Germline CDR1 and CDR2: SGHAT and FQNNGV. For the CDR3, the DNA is TGTGCCAGCAGCTTGGAGGGATACAGCTCCTACAATGAGCAGTTCTTC. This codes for CASSLEGYSSYNEQFF.

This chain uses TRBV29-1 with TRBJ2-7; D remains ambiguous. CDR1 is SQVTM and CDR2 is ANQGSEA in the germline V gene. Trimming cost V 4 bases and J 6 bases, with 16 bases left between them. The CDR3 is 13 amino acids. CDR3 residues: CSVAATAGSEQYF. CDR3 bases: TGCAGCGTTGCCGCGACCGCAGGTAGCGAGCAGTACTTC.

CDR3 amino acids: CASSTRDTVPHEQYF. In DNA form, the CDR3 reads TGCGCCAGCAGCACCCGGGACACGGTTCCCCACGAGCAGTACTTC. V is TRBV4-1 and J is TRBJ2-7, with D perhaps matching TRBD1 (6 bases). The CDR3 is 15 residues long. Germline V gives CDR1 MGHRA, CDR2 YSYEKL. With 5 bases removed from V and 5 bases from J, the gap between germline ends came to 19 bases.

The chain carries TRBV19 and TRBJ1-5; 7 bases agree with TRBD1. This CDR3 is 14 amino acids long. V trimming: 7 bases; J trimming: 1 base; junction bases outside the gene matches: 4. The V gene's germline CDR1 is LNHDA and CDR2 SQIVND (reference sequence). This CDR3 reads CASTGTASNQPQHF. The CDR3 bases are TGTGCCAGTACCGGGACAGCGAGCAATCAGCCCCAGCATTTT.

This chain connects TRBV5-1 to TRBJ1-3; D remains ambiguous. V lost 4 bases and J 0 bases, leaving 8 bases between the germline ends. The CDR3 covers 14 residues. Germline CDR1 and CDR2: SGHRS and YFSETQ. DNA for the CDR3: TGCGCCAGCAGCGCCCCAGACTCTGGAAACACCATATATTTT. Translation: CASSAPDSGNTIYF. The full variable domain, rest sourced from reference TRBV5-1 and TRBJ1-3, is KAGVTQTPRYLIKTRGQQVTLSCSPISGHRSVSWYQQTPGQGLQFLFEYFSETQRNKGNFPGRFSGRQFSNSRSEMNVSTLELGDSALYLCASSAPDSGNTIYFGEGSWLTVV.

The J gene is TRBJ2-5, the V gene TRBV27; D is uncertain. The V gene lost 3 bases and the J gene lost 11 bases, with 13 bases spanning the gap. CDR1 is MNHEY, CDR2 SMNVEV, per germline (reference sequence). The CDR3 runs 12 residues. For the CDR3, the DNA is TGTGCCAGCAGTTTCTTAGGGCGTGAGCAGTACTTC. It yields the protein CASSFLGREQYF.

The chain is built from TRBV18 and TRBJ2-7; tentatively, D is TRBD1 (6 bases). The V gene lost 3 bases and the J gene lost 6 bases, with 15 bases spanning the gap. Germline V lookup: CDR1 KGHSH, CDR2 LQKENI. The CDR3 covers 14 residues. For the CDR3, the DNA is TGTGCCAGCTCACCTAGAACAGGACAGCTCGAGCAGTACTTC. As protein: CASSPRTGQLEQYF.

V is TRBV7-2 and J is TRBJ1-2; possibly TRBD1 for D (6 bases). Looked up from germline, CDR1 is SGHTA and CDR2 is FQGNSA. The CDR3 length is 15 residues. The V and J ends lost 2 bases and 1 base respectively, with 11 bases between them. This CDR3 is CASSLRQAGNYGYTF. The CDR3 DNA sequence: TGTGCCAGCAGCTTACGACAGGCGGGTAACTATGGCTACACCTTC.

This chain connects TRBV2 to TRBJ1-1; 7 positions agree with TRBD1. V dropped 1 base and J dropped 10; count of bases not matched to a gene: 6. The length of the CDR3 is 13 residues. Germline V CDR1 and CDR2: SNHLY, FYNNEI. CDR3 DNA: TGTGCCAGCAGTGAAGAGGGGGCCGAGGGAGCTTTCTTT. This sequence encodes CASSEEGAEGAFF.

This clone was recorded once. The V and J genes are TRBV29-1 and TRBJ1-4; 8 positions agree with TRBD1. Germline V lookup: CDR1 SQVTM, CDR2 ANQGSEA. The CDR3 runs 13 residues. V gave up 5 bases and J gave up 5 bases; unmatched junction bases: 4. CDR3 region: CSVFRTGNEKLFF. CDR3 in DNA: TGCAGCGTTTTCAGGACAGGGAATGAAAAACTGTTTTTT.